These 11 T cell receptor beta chains share one sample of origin, sequenced in a study of identical twins. Using its own MiXCR run on the 5' RACE reads, TCRdb lists one record per CDR3 protein. This sample has about 1.7 million distinct CDR3 sequences, with under 35% found just once. The sequenced sample consisted of cord blood. Every receptor here comes from a newborn girl in good health.

This clonotype was seen only a few times. The J gene is TRBJ1-2, the V gene TRBV10-2; 7 nucleotides agree with TRBD1. This CDR3 has 16 amino acids. Trimming took 3 bases from V and 1 from J; bases not matched to a gene: 8. Germline V gene sequence: CDR1 WSHSY, CDR2 SAAADI. The CDR3 bases are TGCGCCAGCAGTGACCCCACAGGGGTTCTTAACTATGGCTACACCTTC. Its protein product is CASSDPTGVLNYGYTF.

In this sample, this clonotype turned up a few times. DNA for the CDR3: TGTGCCACGGATGTCACAGATGTCTCCTACGAGCAGTACTTC. As protein: CATDVTDVSYEQYF. The gene calls are TRBV2 and TRBJ2-7; D uncertain. The V end lost 10 bases, the J end lost 0 bases, and 16 bases lay between the germline ends. The CDR3 sequence is 14 residues long. The germline CDR1 and CDR2 sequences are SNHLY and FYNNEI.

In DNA, the CDR3 is TGTGCCAGCAGCCAAGATGCCGACAATTACGAGCAGTACTTC. As protein: CASSQDADNYEQYF. The chain couples TRBV4-2 to TRBJ2-7, with D uncertain. CDR1 and CDR2 (germline): LGHNA, YNFKEQ. The CDR3 length is 14 residues. Between the trimmed V and J ends, which lost 0 bases and 4 bases, there was a span of 10 bases.

This clonotype has only a few counts. The chain uses TRBV4-3 and TRBJ2-1; 12 bases are a match to TRBD2. V lost 4 bases and J lost 5; bases outside the gene matches: 12. CDR1 and CDR2 from the germline V gene are LGHNA and YSLEER. The CDR3 sequence is 18 residues long. CDR3 nucleotides: TGCGCCAGCAGCCGAGATAACCGCCTAGCGGGGGGGAACAATGAGCAGTTCTTC. Translation gives CASSRDNRLAGGNNEQFF.

The rearrangement uses TRBV10-3 and TRBJ2-7, with 8 bases fitting TRBD2. V shed 8 bases, J shed 7 bases, and the junction held 10 bases outside the gene matches. This CDR3 is 13 amino acids long. Germline assignment: CDR1 ENHRY and CDR2 SYGVKD. The CDR3 region has the DNA TGTGCCATCCTAGCGGGCCGACAGGATGAGCAGTACTTC. Translation gives CAILAGRQDEQYF.

J is TRBJ2-7 and V is TRBV14; D remains unclear. The CDR3 extends over 13 amino acids. Germline V gives CDR1 SGHDN, CDR2 FVKESK. Trimming pared 4 bases from V and 1 base from J, leaving 8 bases between. The CDR3 DNA reads as TGTGCCAGCAGCCCGTGCGGTTCCTACGAGCAGTACTTC. The encoded protein is CASSPCGSYEQYF.

This clonotype was counted a few times. This rearrangement joins TRBV10-3 to TRBJ2-5, with TRBD2 identical over 8 bases. The germline V gene encodes CDR1 ENHRY and CDR2 SYGVKD. The CDR3 sequence is 13 residues long. J lost 5 bases, V lost 10 bases, and 9 bases had no gene match. The CDR3 sequence is CATTAGVSETQYF. The CDR3 DNA is TGTGCCACGACAGCGGGAGTCAGTGAGACCCAGTACTTC.

This sequence joins TRBV7-9 and TRBJ1-4, with 7 bases matching TRBD1. Germline V gene data show CDR1 as SEHNR and CDR2 as FQNEAQ (reference sequence). Trimming removed 0 bases from V and 4 bases from J; junction bases left unmatched: 11. This CDR3 has 18 residues. CDR3 nucleotides: TGTGCCAGCAGCTTAGCCGCCACGTACAGGGGACTTAATGAAAAACTGTTTTTT. Encoded protein: CASSLAATYRGLNEKLFF.

This clonotype has a count of ten or more. Here the CDR3 reads CASSRHGRGRAKNIQYF. The CDR3 DNA reads TGTGCCAGCAGCCGACATGGTAGGGGGAGGGCCAAAAACATTCAGTACTTC. This sequence joins TRBV4-2 and TRBJ2-4; D possibly matches TRBD1 or TRBD2 (6 bases each). The V gene lost 4 bases and the J gene lost 1 base, with 17 bases spanning the gap. Germline lookup yields CDR1 LGHNA and CDR2 YNFKEQ. This CDR3 is 17 amino acids long.

The V call is TRBV20-1, the J call TRBJ1-2; D perhaps matches TRBD1 (5 bases). The CDR3 loop spans 13 amino acids. The V end was cut by 0 bases, the J end by 8 bases, with 13 bases between. Germline CDR1 is DFQATT and CDR2 is SNEGSKA (reference sequence). DNA for the CDR3: TGCAGTGCTAGAGAGGTGGGGCTGGAGGGCTACACCTTC. Its protein is CSAREVGLEGYTF.

The genes are TRBV6-1 and TRBJ1-5, with D uncertain. This CDR3 is 13 amino acids long. Per germline, CDR1 MNHNS and CDR2 SASEGT. V was cut by 7 bases and J by 6 bases, with 13 bases left in between. CDR3 residues: CASIRGNGQPQHF. As DNA, the CDR3 is TGTGCCAGCATAAGAGGGAACGGTCAGCCCCAGCATTTT.